These 22 T cell receptor beta chains were sequenced from one sample in a study of blood T cell repertoires in COVID-19. The repertoire was sequenced with immunoSEQ multiplex PCR; TCRdb's copy has only in-frame clones and lacks some. Of roughly 170,000 clones in the sample, around 82% were seen once. The sequencing sample was made of PBMCs or T cells enriched from blood (not recorded which). Every receptor here comes from a woman aged 50 to 65 in a cohort exposed to, infected with or recovered from COVID-19 (not recorded which).

The chain joins TRBV6-5 to TRBJ1-6, with a weak D call TRBD1 (6 bases). This CDR3 region has 13 residues. Trimming left V 7 bases short and J 7 bases short, with 11 bases between. Germline V gene data show CDR1 as MNHEY and CDR2 as SVGAGI. CDR3 DNA: TGTGCCAGCACCGGGGACAACAATTCACCCCTCCACTTT. It encodes CASTGDNNSPLHF.

This clone was observed once. This sequence joins TRBV10-3 and TRBJ2-7; 13 positions match TRBD2. This CDR3 contains 15 residues. The ends lost 6 bases at V and 5 bases at J; junction bases unmatched: 7. In germline, CDR1 is ENHRY, CDR2 SYGVKD. CDR3: CAISGLAGAGDEQYF. The CDR3 DNA reads as TGTGCCATCAGCGGACTAGCGGGAGCGGGGGACGAGCAGTACTTC.

This sequence joins TRBV6-1 and TRBJ2-7, with TRBD2 as a possible D gene (6 bases). Trimming removed 2 bases from V and 6 bases from J, with 23 bases in between. This CDR3 comprises 17 residues. Germline CDR1 and CDR2: MNHNS and SASEGT. The CDR3 DNA sequence: TGTGCCAGCAGTGAACGAGCCAACATAGCGGCCTATGGCGAGCAGTACTTC. This codes for CASSERANIAAYGEQYF.

This clone showed up just once. This chain connects TRBV30 to TRBJ2-1; TRBD2 aligns across 13 bases. The V gene's germline CDR1 is GTSNPN and CDR2 SVGIG (reference sequence). The CDR3 has 15 residues. J was trimmed by 5 bases and V by 5 bases; bases with no gene match: 6. This CDR3 is CAWCQGTSGNNEQFF. The DNA of the CDR3 is TGTGCCTGGTGCCAAGGGACTAGCGGGAACAATGAGCAGTTCTTC.

This chain links TRBV2 with TRBJ2-7, with a tentative D call TRBD1 (5 bases). The length of the CDR3 is 13 residues. Germline assignment: CDR1 SNHLY and CDR2 FYNNEI. Trimming pared 11 bases from V and 0 bases from J, leaving 14 bases between. CDR3 in DNA: TGTGCCGGTAACCAGGGTTTCTCCTACGAGCAGTACTTC. Its protein is CAGNQGFSYEQYF.

This chain uses TRBV9 with TRBJ2-7; 8 nucleotides agree with TRBD1. Germline trimming cut 0 bases from V and 4 bases from J; bases unmatched to any gene: 6. CDR1 is SGDLS, CDR2 YYNGEE, per germline. The CDR3 runs to 15 residues. CDR3 nucleotide sequence: TGTGCCAGCAGCGTAGGCTCAGGGGGCGGTTACGAGCAGTACTTC. Translated: CASSVGSGGGYEQYF.

The chain carries TRBV5-1 and TRBJ2-3; 9 bases fit TRBD2. The CDR3 sequence is 15 residues long. The J segment lost 3 bases and the V segment lost 6 bases, leaving 8 bases of the junction unmatched. Per germline, CDR1 SGHRS and CDR2 YFSETQ. CDR3: CASTSSGSWTDTQYF. In DNA form, the CDR3 reads TGCGCCAGCACTAGTAGCGGGAGCTGGACAGATACGCAGTATTTT.

V and J are TRBV2 and TRBJ1-5; D gene unclear. Germline V CDR1 and CDR2: SNHLY, FYNNEI. The CDR3 covers 15 residues. V was clipped by 9 bases and J by 4 bases, with 19 bases between them. This chain's CDR3 is CASLRTISSNQPQHF. CDR3 nucleotides: TGTGCCAGTCTCCGCACTATCAGTAGTAATCAGCCCCAGCATTTT.

This rearrangement joins TRBV5-1 to TRBJ2-1; TRBD2 is a possible D gene (6 bases). Germline values: CDR1 SGHRS, CDR2 YFSETQ. The ends were cut back, 4 bases at V and 7 bases at J, with 18 bases in the middle. This CDR3 is 15 amino acids long. The CDR3 here is CASSAVRAGQNEQFF. DNA for the CDR3: TGCGCCAGCAGCGCTGTTAGAGCGGGCCAAAATGAGCAGTTCTTC.

The V call is TRBV28, the J call TRBJ2-6, with a tentative D call TRBD1 (6 bases). Trimming took 3 bases from V and 0 from J, leaving 15 bases between them. In germline, CDR1 is MDHEN, CDR2 SYDVKM. This CDR3 spans 18 amino acids. For the CDR3, the DNA is TGTGCCAGCAGTTTCTCGGGCAGGGGATACTCTGGGGCCAACGTCCTGACTTTC. It translates to CASSFSGRGYSGANVLTF. Looking up the rest from reference TRBV28 and TRBJ2-6 gives the full variable domain: DVKVTQSSRYLVKRTGEKVFLECVQDMDHENMFWYRQDPGLGLRLIYFSYDVKMKEKGDIPEGYSVSREKKERFSLILESASTNQTSMYLCASSFSGRGYSGANVLTFGAGSRLTVL.

As DNA, the CDR3 is TGTGCCAGCAGCATGAGAACCAGGGGATCTGGAAACACCATATATTTT. This sequence encodes CASSMRTRGSGNTIYF. The rearrangement uses TRBV13 and TRBJ1-3, with a possible D match to TRBD1 (6 bases). Germline lookup yields CDR1 PRHDT and CDR2 FYEKMQ (reference sequence). The ends were cut back, 5 bases at V and 1 base at J, with 15 bases in the middle. This CDR3 has 16 amino acids. Looking up the rest from reference TRBV13 and TRBJ1-3 gives the full variable domain: AAGVIQSPRHLIKEKRETATLKCYPIPRHDTVYWYQQGPGQDPQFLISFYEKMQSDKGSIPDRFSAQQFSDYHSELNMSSLELGDSALYFCASSMRTRGSGNTIYFGEGSWLTVV.

For the CDR3, the DNA is TGTGCCAGCAGTTACTCGAGGAGGAGCTCCTACGAGCAGTACTTC. Protein product: CASSYSRRSSYEQYF. The V gene is TRBV6-5, the J gene TRBJ2-7; a possible D gene is TRBD2 (5 bases). Trimming cost V 0 bases and J 0 bases, with 9 bases left between them. In germline, CDR1 is MNHEY, CDR2 SVGAGI. This CDR3 region has 15 residues.

V usage is TRBV9 and J usage is TRBJ2-5, with TRBD2 identical over 15 bases. Germline V gene sequence: CDR1 SGDLS, CDR2 YYNGEE. V dropped 3 bases and J dropped 2; count of bases not matched to a gene: 5. The CDR3 consists of 17 residues. Here the CDR3 DNA reads TGTGCCAGCAGCGCCGGACTAGCGGGGGGGTCACAAGAGACCCAGTACTTC. Translation: CASSAGLAGGSQETQYF.

The chain carries TRBV10-2 and TRBJ2-1; TRBD1 aligns across 9 bases. Losses at the gene ends were 7 bases for V and 6 bases for J; bases not matched to a gene: 4. There are 13 residues in the CDR3. Germline CDR1 WSHSY, CDR2 SAAADI. The CDR3 region has the DNA TGCGCCAGCACTTGGGACAGGGTCAATGAGCAGTTCTTC. This translates into CASTWDRVNEQFF.

The V and J genes are TRBV3-1 (or the pseudogene TRBV3-2) and TRBJ2-3; TRBD2 matches 12 bases. The V segment lost 0 bases and the J segment 5 bases; nucleotides outside the gene matches: 6. This CDR3 comprises 17 residues. Germline CDR1 and CDR2: LGHDT and YNNKEL (reference sequence). The DNA of the CDR3 is TGTGCCAGCAGCCAAGATACTAGCGGGAGGAGTAAAGATACGCAGTATTTT. Amino acids: CASSQDTSGRSKDTQYF.

The CDR3 DNA reads TGTGCCAGCAGTTCCCGACTAGCGGGAGAGCAGTTCTTC. Its protein product is CASSSRLAGEQFF. This chain links TRBV28 with TRBJ2-1, with 11 bases aligning to TRBD2. This CDR3 is 13 amino acids long. CDR1 is MDHEN, CDR2 SYDVKM, per germline. Trimming took 4 bases from V and 10 from J; bases not matched to a gene: 3.

The V call is TRBV5-6, the J call TRBJ2-1; TRBD2 aligns across 9 bases. This CDR3 spans 15 amino acids. After removal of 7 bases from V and 8 bases from J, the junction contained 13 bases not matched to a gene. Per the germline V gene, CDR1 is SGHDT and CDR2 is YYEEEE. The CDR3 region has the DNA TGTGCCAGCGGACTATTAGCGGGAGAAGAGGATGAGCAGTTCTTC. Translating gives CASGLLAGEEDEQFF.

This clone was seen a single time. As DNA, the CDR3 is TGTGCCACCAGTGATTTCGGGGCGGGGGGCCAGTTCTTC. Amino acids: CATSDFGAGGQFF. The rearrangement links TRBV24-1 to TRBJ2-1; TRBD2 aligns across 8 bases. The CDR3 extends over 13 amino acids. Germline CDR1 reads KGHDR; CDR2 reads SFDVKD. Losses at the gene ends were 1 base for V and 13 bases for J; bases not matched to a gene: 5.

This clone was found once. The chain couples TRBV28 to TRBJ2-7; 9 nucleotides align to TRBD1. Trimming removed 5 bases from V and 4 bases from J; junction bases left unmatched: 3. Germline V gene data show CDR1 as MDHEN and CDR2 as SYDVKM. The CDR3 totals 13 residues. In nucleotides, the CDR3 is TGTGCCAGCAGTACCGACAGGGGGTACGAGCAGTACTTC. Its protein is CASSTDRGYEQYF.

The chain combines TRBV18 with TRBJ1-4; 7 bases match TRBD1. Trimming cost V 6 bases and J 8 bases; bases outside gene matches: 6. There are 13 residues in the CDR3. CDR1 and CDR2 from the germline V gene are KGHSH and LQKENI. The CDR3 coding sequence is TGTGCCAGCTCGCAGGGGACAGCCGAAAAACTGTTTTTT. Amino acids: CASSQGTAEKLFF.

This clone turned up a few times. The V and J genes are TRBV6-2 or TRBV6-3 and TRBJ1-1, with D perhaps TRBD1 (6 bases). Germline values: CDR1 MNHEY, CDR2 SVGEGT. The CDR3 runs to 12 residues. V lost 6 bases and J lost 9, with 14 bases in between. The CDR3 is CASSSRGMKAFF. CDR3 bases: TGTGCCAGCAGCTCCAGGGGAATGAAAGCTTTCTTT.

This clone has only one observation. CDR3 nucleotides: TGTGCCATCAAGAAGGGGGAAAGCTCCTATAATTCACCCCTCCACTTT. Translation gives CAIKKGESSYNSPLHF. The V and J genes are TRBV10-3 and TRBJ1-6; tentative D call: TRBD1 (6 bases). This CDR3 has 16 amino acids. Germline CDR1 is ENHRY and CDR2 is SYGVKD. V shed 7 bases and J shed 0 bases, with 13 bases lying between them.